This TCR beta chain was obtained from a study of blood T cell repertoires in COVID-19. The germline V gene has CDR1 MNHNY and CDR2 SVGAGI (reference sequence). Losses at the gene ends were 11 bases for V and 1 base for J; bases not matched to a gene: 4. The CDR3 contains 13 residues. Clones were sequenced by immunoSEQ multiplex PCR, and TCRdb holds only the in-frame ones, with some missing. The data hold 450,000 or so clones, with about 88% observed a single time. The specimen was peripheral blood. The rearrangement uses TRBV6-6 and TRBJ1-1; the match to TRBD1 covers 10 bases. The TCR comes from a man aged 18 to 30 with COVID-19, enrolled during active disease. CDR3 DNA: TGTGCCGTCCGGGACAGGGGGAACACTGAAGCTTTCTTT. This sequence encodes CAVRDRGNTEAFF.